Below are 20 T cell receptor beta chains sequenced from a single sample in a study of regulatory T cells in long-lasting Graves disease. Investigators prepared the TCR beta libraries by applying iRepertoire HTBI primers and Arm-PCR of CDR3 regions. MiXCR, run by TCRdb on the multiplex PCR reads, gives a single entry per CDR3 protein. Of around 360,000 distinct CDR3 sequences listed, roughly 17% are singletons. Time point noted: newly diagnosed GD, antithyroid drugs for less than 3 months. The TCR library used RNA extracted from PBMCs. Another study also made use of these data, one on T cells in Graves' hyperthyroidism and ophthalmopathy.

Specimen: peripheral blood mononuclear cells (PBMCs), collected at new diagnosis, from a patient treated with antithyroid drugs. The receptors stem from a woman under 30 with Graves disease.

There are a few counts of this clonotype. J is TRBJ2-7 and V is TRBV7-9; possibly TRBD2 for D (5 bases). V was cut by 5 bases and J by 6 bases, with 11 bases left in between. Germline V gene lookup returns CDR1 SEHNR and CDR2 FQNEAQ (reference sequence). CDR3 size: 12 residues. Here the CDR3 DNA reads TGTGCCAGCAGCCAAGGAGGTCCCGAGCAGTACTTC. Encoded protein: CASSQGGPEQYF.

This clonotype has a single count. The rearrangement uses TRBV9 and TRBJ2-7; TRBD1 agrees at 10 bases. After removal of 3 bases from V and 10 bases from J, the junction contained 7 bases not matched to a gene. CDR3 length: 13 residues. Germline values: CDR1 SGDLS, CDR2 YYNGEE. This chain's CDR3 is CASSEVGQGIQYF. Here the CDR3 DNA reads TGTGCCAGCAGCGAGGTGGGACAGGGGATACAGTACTTC.

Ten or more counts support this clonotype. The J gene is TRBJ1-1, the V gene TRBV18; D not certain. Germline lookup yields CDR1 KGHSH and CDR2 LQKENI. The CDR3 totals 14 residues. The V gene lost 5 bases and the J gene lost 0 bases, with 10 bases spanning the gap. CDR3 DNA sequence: TGTGCCAGCTCAGCGCAGCAGATGAACACTGAAGCTTTCTTT. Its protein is CASSAQQMNTEAFF. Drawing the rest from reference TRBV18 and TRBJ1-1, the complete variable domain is NAGVMQNPRHLVRRRGQEARLRCSPMKGHSHVYWYRQLPEEGLKFMVYLQKENIIDESGMPKERFSAEFPKEGPSILRIQQVVRGDSAAYFCASSAQQMNTEAFFGQGTRLTVV.

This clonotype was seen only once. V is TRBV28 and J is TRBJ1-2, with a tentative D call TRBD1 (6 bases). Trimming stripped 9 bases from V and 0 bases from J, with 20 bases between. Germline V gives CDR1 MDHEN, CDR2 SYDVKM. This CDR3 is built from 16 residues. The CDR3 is CASEPYRDRANYGYTF. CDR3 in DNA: TGTGCCAGTGAACCGTACAGGGACCGAGCTAACTATGGCTACACCTTC.

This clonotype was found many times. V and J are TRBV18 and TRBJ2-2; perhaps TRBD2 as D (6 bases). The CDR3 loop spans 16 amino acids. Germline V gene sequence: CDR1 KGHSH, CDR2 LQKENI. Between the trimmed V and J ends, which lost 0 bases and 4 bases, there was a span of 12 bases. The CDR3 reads CASSPPYHGGTGELFF. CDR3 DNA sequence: TGTGCCAGCTCACCACCGTACCACGGGGGCACCGGGGAGCTGTTTTTT.

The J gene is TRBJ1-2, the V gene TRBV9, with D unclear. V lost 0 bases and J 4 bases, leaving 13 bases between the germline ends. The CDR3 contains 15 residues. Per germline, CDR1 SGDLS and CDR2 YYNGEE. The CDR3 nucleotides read TGTGCCAGCAGCGTAGCGCCGACACCCTCCTATGGCTACACCTTC. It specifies CASSVAPTPSYGYTF.

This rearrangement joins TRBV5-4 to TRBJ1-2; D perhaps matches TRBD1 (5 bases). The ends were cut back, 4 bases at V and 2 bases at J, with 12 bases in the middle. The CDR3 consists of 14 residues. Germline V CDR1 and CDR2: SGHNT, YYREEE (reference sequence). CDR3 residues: CASSVSQGNYGYTF. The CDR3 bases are TGTGCCAGCAGCGTTAGCCAGGGAAACTATGGCTACACCTTC.

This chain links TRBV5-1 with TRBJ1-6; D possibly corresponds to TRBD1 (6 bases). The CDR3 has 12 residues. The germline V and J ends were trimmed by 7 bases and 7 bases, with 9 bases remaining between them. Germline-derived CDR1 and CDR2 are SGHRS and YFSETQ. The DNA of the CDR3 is TGCGCCAGCGCACAGGGAAATTCACCCCTCCACTTT. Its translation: CASAQGNSPLHF.

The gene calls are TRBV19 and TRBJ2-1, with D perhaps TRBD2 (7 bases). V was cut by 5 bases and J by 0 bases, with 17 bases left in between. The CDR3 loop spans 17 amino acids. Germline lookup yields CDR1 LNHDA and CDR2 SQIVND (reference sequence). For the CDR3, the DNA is TGTGCCAGTAGTCGTAGGGGGGGCATGAGCTCCTACAATGAGCAGTTCTTC. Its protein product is CASSRRGGMSSYNEQFF.

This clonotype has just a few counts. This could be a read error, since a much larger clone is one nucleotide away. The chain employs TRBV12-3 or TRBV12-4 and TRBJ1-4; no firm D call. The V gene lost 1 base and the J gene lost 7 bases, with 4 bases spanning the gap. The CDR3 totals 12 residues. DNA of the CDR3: TGTGCCAGCAGTTTAGGGGTTGAAAAACTGTTTTTT. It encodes CASSLGVEKLFF.

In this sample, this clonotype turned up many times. The CDR3 nucleotides read TGTGCCAGCAGCCGCGGACAGCCAGGTTTCGATGAGCAGTTCTTC. Amino acid sequence: CASSRGQPGFDEQFF. This chain joins TRBV7-3 and TRBJ2-1, with D perhaps matching TRBD1 (6 bases). V was shortened by 5 bases and J by 8 bases, with 19 bases between the two germline ends. This CDR3 is built from 15 residues. Germline V gene data show CDR1 as SGHTA and CDR2 as FQGTGA. Together with reference TRBV7-3 and TRBJ2-1, the CDR3 gives the full variable domain: GAGVSQTPSNKVTEKGKYVELRCDPISGHTALYWYRQSLGQGPEFLIYFQGTGAADDSGLPNDRFFAVRPEGSVSTLKIQRTERGDSAVYLCASSRGQPGFDEQFFGPGTRLTVL.

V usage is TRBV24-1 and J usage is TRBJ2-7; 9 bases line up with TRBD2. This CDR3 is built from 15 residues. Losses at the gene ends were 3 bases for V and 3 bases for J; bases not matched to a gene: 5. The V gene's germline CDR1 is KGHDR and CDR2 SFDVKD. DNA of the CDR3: TGTGCCACCAGTGATGTGTCTAGCGGGAACTACGAGCAGTACTTC. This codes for CATSDVSSGNYEQYF.

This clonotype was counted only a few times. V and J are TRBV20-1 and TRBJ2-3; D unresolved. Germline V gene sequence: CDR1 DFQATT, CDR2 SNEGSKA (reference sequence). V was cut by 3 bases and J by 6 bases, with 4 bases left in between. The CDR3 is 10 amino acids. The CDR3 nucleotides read TGCAGTGCTAGTCCGGATACGCAGTATTTT. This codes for CSASPDTQYF.

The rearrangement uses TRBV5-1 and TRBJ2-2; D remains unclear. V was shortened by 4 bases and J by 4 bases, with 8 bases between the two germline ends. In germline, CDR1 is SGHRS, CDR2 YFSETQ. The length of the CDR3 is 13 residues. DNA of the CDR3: TGCGCCAGCAGCGACACTCGCACCGGGGAGCTGTTTTTT. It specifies CASSDTRTGELFF.

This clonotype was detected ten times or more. The CDR3 protein is CASSRGLTSSGEETQYF. The CDR3 DNA reads TGTGCCAGCAGCCGTGGACTGACGTCTAGCGGCGAAGAGACCCAGTACTTC. V usage is TRBV7-9 and J usage is TRBJ2-5, with TRBD2 matching 7 bases. The CDR3 totals 17 residues. V lost 5 bases and J lost 3; bases outside the gene matches: 15. Germline CDR1 is SEHNR and CDR2 is FQNEAQ (reference sequence).

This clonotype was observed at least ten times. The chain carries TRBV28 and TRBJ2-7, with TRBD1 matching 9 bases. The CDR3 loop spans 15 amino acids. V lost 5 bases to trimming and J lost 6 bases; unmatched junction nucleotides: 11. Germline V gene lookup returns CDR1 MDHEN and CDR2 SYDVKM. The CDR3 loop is CASSTGGAFSGEQYF. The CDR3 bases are TGTGCCAGCAGTACAGGGGGCGCATTTTCGGGCGAGCAGTACTTC. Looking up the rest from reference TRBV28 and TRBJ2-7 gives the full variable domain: DVKVTQSSRYLVKRTGEKVFLECVQDMDHENMFWYRQDPGLGLRLIYFSYDVKMKEKGDIPEGYSVSREKKERFSLILESASTNQTSMYLCASSTGGAFSGEQYFGPGTRLTVT.

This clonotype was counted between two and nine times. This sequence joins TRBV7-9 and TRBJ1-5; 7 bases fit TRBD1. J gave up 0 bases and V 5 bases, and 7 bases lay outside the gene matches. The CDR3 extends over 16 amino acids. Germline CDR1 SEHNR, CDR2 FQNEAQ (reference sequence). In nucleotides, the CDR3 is TGTGCCAGCAGCCTGGACAGGAGTTATAGCAATCAGCCCCAGCATTTT. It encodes CASSLDRSYSNQPQHF.

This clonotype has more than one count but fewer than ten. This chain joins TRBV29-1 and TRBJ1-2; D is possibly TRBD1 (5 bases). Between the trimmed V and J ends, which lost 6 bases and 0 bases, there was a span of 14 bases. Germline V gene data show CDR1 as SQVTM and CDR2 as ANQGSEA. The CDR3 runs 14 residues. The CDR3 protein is CSVHLQASNYGYTF. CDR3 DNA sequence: TGCAGCGTACATTTACAGGCTTCTAACTATGGCTACACCTTC.

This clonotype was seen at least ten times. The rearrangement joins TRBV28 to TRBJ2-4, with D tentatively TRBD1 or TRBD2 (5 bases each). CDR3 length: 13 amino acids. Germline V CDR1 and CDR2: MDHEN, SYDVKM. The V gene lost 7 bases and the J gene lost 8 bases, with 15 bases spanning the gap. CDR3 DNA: TGTGCCAGCACCCTAGAGGGGCGAGACATTCAGTACTTC. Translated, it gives CASTLEGRDIQYF.

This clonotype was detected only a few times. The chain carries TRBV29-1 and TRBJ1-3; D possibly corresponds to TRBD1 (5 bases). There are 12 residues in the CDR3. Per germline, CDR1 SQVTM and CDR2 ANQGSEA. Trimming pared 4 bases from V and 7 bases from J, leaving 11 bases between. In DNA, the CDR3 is TGCAGCGTTGGGGGGTTGGCTAACACCATATATTTT. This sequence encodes CSVGGLANTIYF.